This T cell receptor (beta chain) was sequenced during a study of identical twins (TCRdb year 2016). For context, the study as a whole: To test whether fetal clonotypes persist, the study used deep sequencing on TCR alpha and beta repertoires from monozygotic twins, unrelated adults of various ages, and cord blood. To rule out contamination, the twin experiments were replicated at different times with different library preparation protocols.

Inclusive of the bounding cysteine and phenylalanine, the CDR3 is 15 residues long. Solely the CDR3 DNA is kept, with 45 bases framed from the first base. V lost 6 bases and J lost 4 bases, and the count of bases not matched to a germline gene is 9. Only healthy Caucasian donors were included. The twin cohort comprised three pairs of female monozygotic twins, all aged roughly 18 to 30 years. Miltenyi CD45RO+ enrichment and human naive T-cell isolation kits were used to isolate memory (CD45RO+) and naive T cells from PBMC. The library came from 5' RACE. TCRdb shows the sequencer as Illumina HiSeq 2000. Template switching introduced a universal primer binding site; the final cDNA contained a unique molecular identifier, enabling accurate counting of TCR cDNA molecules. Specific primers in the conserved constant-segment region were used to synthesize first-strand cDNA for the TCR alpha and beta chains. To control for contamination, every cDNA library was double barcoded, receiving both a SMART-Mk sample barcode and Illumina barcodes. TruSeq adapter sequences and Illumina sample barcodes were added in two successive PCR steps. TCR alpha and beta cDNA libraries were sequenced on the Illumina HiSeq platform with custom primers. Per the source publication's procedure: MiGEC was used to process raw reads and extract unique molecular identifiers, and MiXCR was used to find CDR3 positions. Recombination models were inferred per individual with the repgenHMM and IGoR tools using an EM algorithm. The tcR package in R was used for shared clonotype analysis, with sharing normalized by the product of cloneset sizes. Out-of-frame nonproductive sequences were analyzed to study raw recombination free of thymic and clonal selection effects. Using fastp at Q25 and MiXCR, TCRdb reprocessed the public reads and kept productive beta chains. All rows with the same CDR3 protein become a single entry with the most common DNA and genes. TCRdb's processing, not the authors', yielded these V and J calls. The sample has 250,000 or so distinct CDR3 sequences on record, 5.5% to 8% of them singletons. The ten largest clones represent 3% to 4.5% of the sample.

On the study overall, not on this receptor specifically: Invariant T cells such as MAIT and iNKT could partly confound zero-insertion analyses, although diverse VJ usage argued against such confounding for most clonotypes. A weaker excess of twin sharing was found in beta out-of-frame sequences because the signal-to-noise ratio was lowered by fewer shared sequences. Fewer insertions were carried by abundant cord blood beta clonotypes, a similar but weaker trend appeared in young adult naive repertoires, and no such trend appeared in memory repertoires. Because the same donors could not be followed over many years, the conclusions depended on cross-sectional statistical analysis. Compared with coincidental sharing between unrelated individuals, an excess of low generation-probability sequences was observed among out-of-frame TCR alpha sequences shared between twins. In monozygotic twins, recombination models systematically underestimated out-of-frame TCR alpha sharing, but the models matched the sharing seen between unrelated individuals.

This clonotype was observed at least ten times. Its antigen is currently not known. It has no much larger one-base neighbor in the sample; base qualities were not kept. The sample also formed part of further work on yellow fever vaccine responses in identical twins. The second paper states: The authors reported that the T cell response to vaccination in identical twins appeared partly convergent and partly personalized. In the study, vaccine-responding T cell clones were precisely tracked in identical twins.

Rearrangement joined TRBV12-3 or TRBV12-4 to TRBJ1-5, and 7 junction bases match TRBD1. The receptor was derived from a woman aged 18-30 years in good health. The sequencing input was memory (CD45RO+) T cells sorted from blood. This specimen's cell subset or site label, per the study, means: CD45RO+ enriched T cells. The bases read TGTGCCAGCAGCTGGGACAGCGCAATGAATCAGCCCCAGCATTTT. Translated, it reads CASSWDSAMNQPQHF.